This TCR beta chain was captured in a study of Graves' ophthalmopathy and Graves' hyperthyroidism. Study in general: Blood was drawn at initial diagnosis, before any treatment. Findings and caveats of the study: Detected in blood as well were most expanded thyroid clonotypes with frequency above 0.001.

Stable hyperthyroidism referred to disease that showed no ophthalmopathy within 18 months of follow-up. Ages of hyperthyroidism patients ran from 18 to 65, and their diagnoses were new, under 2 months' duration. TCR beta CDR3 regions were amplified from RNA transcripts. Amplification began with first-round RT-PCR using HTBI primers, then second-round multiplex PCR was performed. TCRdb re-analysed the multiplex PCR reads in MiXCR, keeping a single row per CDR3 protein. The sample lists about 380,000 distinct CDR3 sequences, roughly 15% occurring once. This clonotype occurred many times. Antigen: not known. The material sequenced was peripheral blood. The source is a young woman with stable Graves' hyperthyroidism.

This CDR3 reads CASGLPAARLGVTEAFF. In DNA form, the CDR3 reads TGTGCTAGTGGTTTGCCCGCCGCTCGGCTAGGTGTCACTGAAGCTTTCTTT. This chain joins TRBV12-5 and TRBJ1-1, with unresolved D. From germline, CDR1 is LGHNT and CDR2 FRNRAP. There are 17 residues in the CDR3. V lost 2 bases, J lost 4 bases, and 20 bases lay in between.